The 27 T cell receptor beta chains below all came from one sample that was sequenced in a study of lymphopenia after photon versus proton radiotherapy. TCRdb's table, derived via immunoSEQ multiplex PCR, lists solely in-frame clones and lacks some. The sample contains approximately 25,000 clones, over 80% of which appear only once. The sample here was peripheral blood, taken from a patient treated with photon-based radiotherapy. These receptors were collected from a man aged 50 to 59 with gastric cancer.

The CDR3 nucleotides read TGTGCCAGCAGCTTAGAGAGGGGCTACAGCTCTGGAAACACCATATATTTT. This gives the protein CASSLERGYSSGNTIYF. This chain joins TRBV7-9 and TRBJ1-3, with a tentative D call TRBD1 (5 bases). This CDR3 contains 17 residues. The V end lost 1 base, the J end lost 0 bases, and 13 bases lay between the germline ends. Germline V gives CDR1 SEHNR, CDR2 FQNEAQ (reference sequence).

The J gene is TRBJ2-2, the V gene TRBV9, with a weak D call TRBD2 (6 bases). V was pared by 5 bases and J by 9 bases, with 17 bases between. Germline CDR1 SGDLS, CDR2 YYNGEE. The CDR3 is 14 residues long. The CDR3 region has the DNA TGTGCCAGCAGTCCACTAGCAGGATCCCGGGAGCTGTTTTTT. It translates to CASSPLAGSRELFF.

DNA for the CDR3: TGTGCCAGCAGCGTAGCAAGGACAGGGAACTATGGCTACACCTTC. It specifies CASSVARTGNYGYTF. The chain joins TRBV9 to TRBJ1-2, with 8 positions matching TRBD1. With V trimmed by 0 bases and J by 2 bases, 3 bases remained unmatched. CDR1 is SGDLS, CDR2 YYNGEE, per germline. This CDR3 comprises 15 residues.

J is TRBJ2-7 and V is TRBV2, with no clear D. Trimming removed 2 bases at V and 3 bases at J, with 5 bases between. The germline gives CDR1 SNHLY, CDR2 FYNNEI. The length of the CDR3 is 12 residues. The CDR3 here is CASSESSYEQYF. The CDR3 bases are TGTGCCAGCAGTGAATCAAGCTACGAGCAGTACTTC.

The DNA for the CDR3 is TGCGCCAGCAGCTTTGCAGGGGGCCGCGAGCAGTACTTC. Its translation is CASSFAGGREQYF. The chain uses TRBV5-1 and TRBJ2-7, with 8 bases fitting TRBD1. The germline V gene encodes CDR1 SGHRS and CDR2 YFSETQ. J gave up 6 bases and V 2 bases, and 4 bases lay outside the gene matches. The CDR3 has 13 amino acids.

This clone was seen once. In DNA form, the CDR3 reads TGTGCCAGCAGCCTCGACAGGGGAAACACTGAAGCTTTCTTT. Translation: CASSLDRGNTEAFF. The chain links TRBV5-6 to TRBJ1-1, with 8 bases matching TRBD1. The CDR3 has 14 amino acids. CDR1 is SGHDT, CDR2 YYEEEE, per germline. The junction had 4 bases not matched to a gene; V was cut back by 4 bases and J by 2 bases.

The chain links TRBV6-5 to TRBJ1-2, with a tentative D call TRBD1 (5 bases). Trimming took 5 bases from V and 4 from J, leaving 11 bases between them. In germline, CDR1 is MNHEY, CDR2 SVGAGI. The CDR3 contains 13 residues. CDR3 protein: CASSPGQVYGYTF. CDR3 sequence (DNA): TGTGCCAGCAGTCCGGGGCAAGTCTATGGCTACACCTTC.

The chain recombines TRBV10-3 with TRBJ2-3; 9 positions match TRBD2. With 6 bases clipped from V and 0 bases from J, the junction kept 16 bases outside the gene matches. The germline V gene has CDR1 ENHRY and CDR2 SYGVKD. The length of the CDR3 is 19 residues. The CDR3 DNA is TGTGCCATCAGCCGAATGAGGGGCCAGCGGGGGGTTAGCACAGATACGCAGTATTTT. Protein product: CAISRMRGQRGVSTDTQYF.

The V call is TRBV5-6, the J call TRBJ2-2; TRBD1 is a possible D gene (6 bases). This CDR3 region has 17 residues. V was cut by 2 bases and J by 2 bases, with 16 bases left in between. Germline assignment: CDR1 SGHDT and CDR2 YYEEEE. The CDR3 DNA follows: TGTGCCAGCAGCTTTCCCCGAGGGGGAAAAAACACCGGGGAGCTGTTTTTT. Its translation: CASSFPRGGKNTGELFF.

The chain couples TRBV6-4 to TRBJ2-3; TRBD2 agrees at 8 bases. The CDR3 covers 14 residues. Germline CDR1 MRHNA, CDR2 SNTAGT. Trimming took 5 bases from V and 5 from J; bases not matched to a gene: 6. Here the CDR3 reads CASSPGTSGDTQYF. CDR3 DNA sequence: TGTGCCAGCAGTCCCGGGACTAGTGGAGATACGCAGTATTTT.

This sequence joins TRBV29-1 and TRBJ2-7; D not certain. The V end lost 5 bases, the J end lost 1 base, and 6 bases lay between the germline ends. The CDR3 has 11 amino acids. CDR1 is SQVTM, CDR2 ANQGSEA, per germline. DNA for the CDR3: TGCAGCGTTTCCCATTCCTACGAGCAGTACTTC. The encoded protein is CSVSHSYEQYF.

This chain links TRBV19 with TRBJ2-1; 8 bases are shared with TRBD1. This CDR3 is 14 amino acids long. In germline, CDR1 is LNHDA, CDR2 SQIVND (reference sequence). The V gene end was trimmed by 4 bases and the J gene end by 9 bases; junction bases not matched to a gene: 8. The DNA for the CDR3 is TGTGCCAGTAGTAAGGGACAGGAGGCTAGTGAGCAGTTCTTC. Its translation is CASSKGQEASEQFF.

This chain joins TRBV2 and TRBJ2-1; possible D gene TRBD1, 6 bases. Germline CDR1 is SNHLY and CDR2 is FYNNEI. The CDR3 spans 13 residues. The ends were cut back, 6 bases at V and 5 bases at J, with 11 bases in the middle. CDR3 in amino acids: CASRQGWNNEQFF. The CDR3 DNA reads as TGTGCCAGCAGGCAGGGGTGGAACAATGAGCAGTTCTTC.

This rearrangement joins TRBV6-6 to TRBJ1-2, with D maybe TRBD1 (5 bases). Germline V gene lookup returns CDR1 MNHNY and CDR2 SVGAGI (reference sequence). Trimming pared 5 bases from V and 1 base from J, leaving 8 bases between. This CDR3 contains 13 residues. The CDR3: CASSARVNYGYTF. In DNA, the CDR3 is TGTGCCAGCAGTGCCAGGGTTAACTATGGCTACACCTTC.

The rearrangement links TRBV18 to TRBJ2-7, with unresolved D. There are 13 residues in the CDR3. V lost 2 bases to trimming and J lost 3 bases, with 8 bases between them. Per the germline V gene, CDR1 is KGHSH and CDR2 is LQKENI. The CDR3 region is CASSPSQIYEQYV. In nucleotides, the CDR3 is TGTGCCAGCTCACCAAGCCAGATCTACGAGCAGTACGTC.

This chain connects TRBV27 to TRBJ1-2; no clear D gene. V was cut by 0 bases and J by 2 bases, with 19 bases left in between. Germline CDR1 and CDR2: MNHEY and SMNVEV (reference sequence). CDR3 length: 18 residues. The CDR3 protein is CASSLSFQAGFLNYGYTF. As DNA, the CDR3 is TGTGCCAGCAGTTTATCGTTTCAGGCGGGGTTCCTAAACTATGGCTACACCTTC.

The V gene is TRBV4-1, the J gene TRBJ1-5; D is ambiguous. Deletions cut 0 bases from V and 4 bases from J, with 10 bases between. The CDR3 length is 15 residues. Germline CDR1 reads MGHRA; CDR2 reads YSYEKL. Here the CDR3 reads CASSQDVAMNQPQHF. For the CDR3, the DNA is TGCGCCAGCAGCCAAGACGTAGCTATGAATCAGCCCCAGCATTTT.

The CDR3 region is CASGLDGGSKQFF. The CDR3 DNA reads TGTGCTAGTGGTTTGGACGGTGGATCAAAGCAGTTCTTC. The chain employs TRBV12-5 and TRBJ2-1; D unresolved. Between the trimmed V and J ends, which lost 1 base and 11 bases, there was a span of 12 bases. CDR1 and CDR2 (germline): LGHNT, FRNRAP. The CDR3 is 13 amino acids.

The DNA of the CDR3 is TGTGCCAGCAGGCGGACAGGGTGGGACCAGCCCCAGCATTTT. Translation gives CASRRTGWDQPQHF. The chain is built from TRBV6-1 and TRBJ1-5, with TRBD1 matching over 8 bases. The ends lost 6 bases at V and 7 bases at J; junction bases unmatched: 8. Germline CDR1 reads MNHNS; CDR2 reads SASEGT. There are 14 residues in the CDR3.

The chain carries TRBV12-5 and TRBJ1-2; D gene uncertain. The CDR3 has 14 amino acids. V was pared by 3 bases and J by 2 bases, with 10 bases between. Looked up from germline, CDR1 is LGHNT and CDR2 is FRNRAP. CDR3 coding DNA: TGTGCTAGTGGTTTCTCAGGTACCAACTATGGCTACACCTTC. It translates to CASGFSGTNYGYTF.

This chain's CDR3 is CASSLGVGYTF. As DNA, the CDR3 is TGTGCCAGCAGTTTAGGGGTTGGCTACACCTTC. The gene calls are TRBV28 and TRBJ1-2; the D is unclear. Germline V lookup: CDR1 MDHEN, CDR2 SYDVKM. Trimming removed 2 bases from V and 7 bases from J, with 5 bases in between. CDR3 length equals 11 residues.

This chain connects TRBV7-8 to TRBJ2-7, with a weak D call TRBD2 (7 bases). Germline lookup yields CDR1 SGHVS and CDR2 FQNEAQ. The CDR3 totals 14 residues. Trimming stripped 5 bases from V and 2 bases from J, with 13 bases between. The CDR3 DNA sequence: TGTGCCAGCAGCGAGGGGGGGCGGGCCTACGAGCAGTACTTC. Protein: CASSEGGRAYEQYF.

The CDR3: CASSDSGTGEVGEQFF. In DNA, the CDR3 is TGTGCCAGCAGTGACTCAGGGACAGGGGAGGTGGGTGAGCAGTTCTTC. The gene calls are TRBV6-4 and TRBJ2-1, with 10 bases identical to TRBD1. The CDR3 sequence is 16 residues long. Germline CDR1 MRHNA, CDR2 SNTAGT. The junction had 8 bases not matched to a gene; V was cut back by 0 bases and J by 9 bases.

The V call is TRBV4-3, the J call TRBJ1-1; TRBD1 is a possible D gene (5 bases). Trimming took off 1 base at V and 1 base at J, with 10 bases between the two ends. There are 15 residues in the CDR3. Germline V gene sequence: CDR1 LGHNA, CDR2 YSLEER. CDR3 sequence: CASSQGGGTNTEAFF. The CDR3 region has the DNA TGCGCCAGCAGCCAAGGGGGGGGGACGAACACTGAAGCTTTCTTT.

This sequence joins TRBV4-1 and TRBJ1-1; 7 positions agree with TRBD1. Germline values: CDR1 MGHRA, CDR2 YSYEKL. Trimming took 4 bases from V and 8 from J; bases not matched to a gene: 13. CDR3 length equals 15 residues. This CDR3 is CASSLQGSIITEAFF. CDR3 DNA: TGCGCCAGCAGCCTACAGGGGTCAATAATTACGGAAGCTTTCTTT.

V gene TRBV7-6 combines with J gene TRBJ2-2; 7 nucleotides agree with TRBD1. Trimming removed 6 bases from V and 0 bases from J; junction bases left unmatched: 10. Germline loops: CDR1 SGHVS, CDR2 FNYEAQ. The CDR3 length is 17 residues. In nucleotides, the CDR3 is TGTGCCAGCAGATTTAGGCCGGGACAGCCGAACACCGGGGAGCTGTTTTTT. This encodes CASRFRPGQPNTGELFF. The variable domain in full, with the rest retrieved from reference TRBV7-6 and TRBJ2-2, is GAGVSQSPRYKVTKRGQDVALRCDPISGHVSLYWYRQALGQGPEFLTYFNYEAQQDKSGLPNDRFSAERPEGSISTLTIQRTEQRDSAMYRCASRFRPGQPNTGELFFGEGSRLTVL.

V is TRBV30 and J is TRBJ1-5, with D perhaps TRBD1 (6 bases). Trimming removed 2 bases at V and 3 bases at J, with 14 bases between. Per germline, CDR1 GTSNPN and CDR2 SVGIG (reference sequence). The CDR3 consists of 15 residues. CDR3: CAWSRSGAHNQPQHF. DNA for the CDR3: TGTGCCTGGAGTAGGTCAGGGGCACACAATCAGCCCCAGCATTTT.